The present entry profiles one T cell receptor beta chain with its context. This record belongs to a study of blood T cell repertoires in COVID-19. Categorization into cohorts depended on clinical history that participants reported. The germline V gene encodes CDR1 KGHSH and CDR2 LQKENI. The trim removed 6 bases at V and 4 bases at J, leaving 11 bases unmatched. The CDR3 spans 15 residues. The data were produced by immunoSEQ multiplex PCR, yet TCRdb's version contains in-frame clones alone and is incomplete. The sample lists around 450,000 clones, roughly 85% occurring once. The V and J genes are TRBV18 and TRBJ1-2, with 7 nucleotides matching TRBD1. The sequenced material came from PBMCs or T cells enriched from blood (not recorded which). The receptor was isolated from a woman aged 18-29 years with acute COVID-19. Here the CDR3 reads CASSPWDSSFYGYTF. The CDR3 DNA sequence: TGTGCCAGCTCTCCTTGGGACAGTTCATTCTATGGCTACACCTTC.